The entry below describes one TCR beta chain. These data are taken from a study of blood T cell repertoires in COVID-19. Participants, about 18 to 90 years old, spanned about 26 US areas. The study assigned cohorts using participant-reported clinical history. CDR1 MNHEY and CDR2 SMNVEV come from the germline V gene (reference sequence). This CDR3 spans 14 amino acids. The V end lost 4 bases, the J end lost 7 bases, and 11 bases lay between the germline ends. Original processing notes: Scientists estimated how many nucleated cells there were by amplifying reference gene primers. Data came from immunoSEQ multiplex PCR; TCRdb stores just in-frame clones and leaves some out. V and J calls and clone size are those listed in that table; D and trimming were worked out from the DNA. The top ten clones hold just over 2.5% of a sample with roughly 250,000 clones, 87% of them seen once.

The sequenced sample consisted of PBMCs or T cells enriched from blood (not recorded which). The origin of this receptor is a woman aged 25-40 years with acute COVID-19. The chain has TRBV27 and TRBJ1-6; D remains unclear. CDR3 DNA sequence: TGTGCCAGCAGTTGGAGGGTAGGGAATTCACCCCTCCACTTT. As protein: CASSWRVGNSPLHF.